Below are 2 T cell receptor beta chains sequenced from a single sample in a study of HIV-infected patients and healthy controls. Roughly three months, about 14 weeks, into antiretroviral therapy, follow-up blood was collected. No cell fractionation was done, so the repertoire covers all unsorted peripheral blood T cells. Around 450 ng RNA was reverse transcribed with alpha and beta constant-region primers. Alpha and beta chain libraries were made separately by chain-specific third strand synthesis with multiplexing indices. One entry per CDR3 protein results from TCRdb running MiXCR on the 5' RACE reads. The sample lists roughly 9,000 distinct CDR3 sequences; 8.7% were seen once. This specimen consisted of blood, obtained during antiretroviral therapy. The receptors derive from an adult with HIV infection.

By share of the sample, this clonotype is medium-sized. The chain couples TRBV19 to TRBJ2-2; D might be TRBD1 (5 bases). The V and J ends lost 7 bases and 0 bases respectively, with 9 bases between them. The CDR3 runs 14 residues. From germline, CDR1 is LNHDA and CDR2 SQIVND (reference sequence). The CDR3 DNA reads as TGTGCCAGTATTCCAGGGACGAACACCGGGGAGCTGTTTTTT. The encoded protein is CASIPGTNTGELFF.

Concerning this clonotype itself: This may stem from a read error, because a much larger clone lies one nucleotide away. The chain recombines TRBV5-1 with TRBJ1-5, with no clear D. CDR1 is SGHRS, CDR2 YFSETQ, per germline. The CDR3 spans 13 residues. V lost 4 bases, J lost 6 bases, and 11 bases lay in between. As DNA, the CDR3 is TGCGCCAGCAGCAGAGGAGTTGGTCAGCCCCAGCATTTT. It codes for CASSRGVGQPQHF.